This record concerns one T cell receptor (beta chain) sequence. What it binds is not known. This sample stems from a study of post-analysis software for immune sequencing data. Findings and limits, study-wide: In patients, about 5 TRBV segments were more frequent than in controls, with TRBV5-6, TRBV5-1 and TRBV20-1 among them.

The ends were cut back, 7 bases at V and 4 bases at J, with 19 bases in the middle. The CDR3 contains 14 residues. Per germline, CDR1 SQVTM and CDR2 ANQGSEA. Unique molecular identifiers featured in each of the TCR beta cDNA libraries. TCRdb reprocessed the PCR reads with MiXCR, giving one entry per CDR3 protein. The sample includes approximately 660,000 distinct CDR3 sequences, approximately 60% of them seen just once. The receptor's source is a girl aged 2 to 9 with multiple sclerosis. The sample comprised blood. J is TRBJ1-1 and V is TRBV29-1; D gene uncertain. The CDR3 DNA sequence: TGCAGCGCCACGGGCCCGGTGGGATTCACTGAAGCTTTCTTT. Protein sequence: CSATGPVGFTEAFF.